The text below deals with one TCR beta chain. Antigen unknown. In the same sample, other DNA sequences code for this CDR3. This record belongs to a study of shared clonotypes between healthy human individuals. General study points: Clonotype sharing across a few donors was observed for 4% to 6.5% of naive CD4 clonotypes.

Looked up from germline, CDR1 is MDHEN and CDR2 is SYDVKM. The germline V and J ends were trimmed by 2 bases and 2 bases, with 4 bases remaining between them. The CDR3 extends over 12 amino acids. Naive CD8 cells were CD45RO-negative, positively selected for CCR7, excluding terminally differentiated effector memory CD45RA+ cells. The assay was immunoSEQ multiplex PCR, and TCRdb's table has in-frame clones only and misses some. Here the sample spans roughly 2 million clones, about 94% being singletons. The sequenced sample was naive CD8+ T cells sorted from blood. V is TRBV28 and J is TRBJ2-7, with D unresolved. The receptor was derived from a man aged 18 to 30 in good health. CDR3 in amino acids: CASSLETYEQYF. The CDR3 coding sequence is TGTGCCAGCAGTTTAGAGACCTACGAGCAGTACTTC.